This T cell receptor (beta chain) originates from a study of CD8 T cells in Susac syndrome. Study-level information: Clinically active disease was present in more than five of the sequenced Susac syndrome patients. Eight of these patients were in remission. At the time their blood was drawn, patients with Susac syndrome were either therapy-naive, on corticosteroids (with some of them also receiving intravenous immunoglobulin), or on intravenous immunoglobulin alone.

The CDR3 runs 14 residues. Germline V gene data show CDR1 as GTSNPN and CDR2 as SVGIG (reference sequence). Negative isolation was used for CD8+ and CD4+ T cells, and FACS enrichment was applied to TEMRA cells. After extraction with the RNeasy kit, about 0.45 to 1 ug of the RNA was reverse transcribed using random hexamers. TCRdb called the immunoSEQ multiplex PCR reads again in MiXCR, with one record for every CDR3 protein. In the table there are about 120,000 distinct CDR3 sequences, roughly 94% of which are singletons. A note on this clonotype: At one end, the junction sequence differs from germline, possibly due to a read error.

Sequenced sample: CD8+ T cells from PBMCs. V gene TRBV30 combines with J gene TRBJ1-1, with D uncertain. This sequence was found in a human donor with Susac syndrome. Here the CDR3 DNA reads TGTGCGTGGACCCTGACTAGTTGGGGAACTGAAGCTTTCTTT. It codes for CAWTLTSWGTEAFF.